The T cell receptor beta chain described here comes from a study of identical twins. All donors were healthy, and all were Caucasian. The length of the CDR3 is 15 residues. Trimming took 0 bases from V and 3 from J, leaving 12 bases between them. From the 5' RACE reads, TCRdb called clonotypes with MiXCR, one entry per CDR3 protein. Of approximately 410,000 distinct CDR3 sequences in the sample, under 20% were seen once. The chain joins TRBV23-1 to TRBJ2-7, with D possibly being TRBD1 (5 bases). TRBV23-1 is marked as an open reading frame, function uncertain. The sequenced sample consisted of naive T cells sorted from blood. The TCR sequence derives from a man aged 50 to 60 in good health. CDR3 nucleotide sequence: TGCGCCAGCAGTCAATCGGTAGGGGATCACTACGAGCAGTACTTC. It specifies CASSQSVGDHYEQYF.